A selection of T cell receptor beta chains follows, all from one sample in a study of human CD4 T cells and Enterobacteriaceae. TCRdb's table, derived via immunoSEQ multiplex PCR, lists solely in-frame clones and lacks some. The data contain about 25,000 clones, approximately 80% of them seen just once; the ten biggest clones take up around 0.96%. The source material was memory CD4+ T cells from blood. Source of these receptors: a human donor in good health. Both conserved end residues are part of each CDR3. Fields, in order: CDR3 protein, CDR3 DNA, clone size, D gene, V gene, J gene. A D gene is named only where the DNA matches it firmly. Rows may omit the clone size; those that give it use once, few, many or a size class.

cdr3_aa: CASSRRQGATEAFF; cdr3_nt: TGTGCCAGCAGTAGACGGCAGGGAGCGACTGAAGCTTTCTTT; clone_size: NA; d_call: NA; v_call: TRBV2; j_call: TRBJ1-1
cdr3_aa: CASSQGAGTPPYQQYF; cdr3_nt: TGCGCCAGCAGCCAAGGGGCCGGGACCCCACCTTACCAGCAGTACTTC; clone_size: NA; d_call: NA; v_call: TRBV4-1; j_call: TRBJ2-7
cdr3_aa: CASNPGTVGGYTF; cdr3_nt: TGTGCCAGCAACCCCGGGACGGTGGGTGGCTACACCTTC; clone_size: NA; d_call: NA; v_call: TRBV14; j_call: TRBJ1-2
cdr3_aa: CASSNWGGNEQFF; cdr3_nt: TGTGCCAGCAGTAACTGGGGAGGCAATGAGCAGTTCTTC; clone_size: NA; d_call: NA; v_call: TRBV6-1; j_call: TRBJ2-1
cdr3_aa: CASRSGFNTGELFF; cdr3_nt: TGTGCCAGCAGATCGGGGTTTAACACCGGGGAGCTGTTTTTT; clone_size: NA; d_call: NA; v_call: TRBV2; j_call: TRBJ2-2
cdr3_aa: CATRTRDTSNEKLFF; cdr3_nt: TGTGCCACCAGGACCCGGGACACCAGTAATGAAAAACTGTTTTTT; clone_size: few; d_call: NA; v_call: TRBV15; j_call: TRBJ1-4
cdr3_aa: CASSEAWQVGASNQPQHF; cdr3_nt: TGTGCCAGCAGTGAAGCATGGCAGGTTGGGGCTAGCAATCAGCCCCAGCATTTT; clone_size: NA; d_call: NA; v_call: TRBV6-1; j_call: TRBJ1-5
cdr3_aa: CAWSSQETQYF; cdr3_nt: TGTGCCTGGAGTTCTCAAGAGACCCAGTACTTC; clone_size: NA; d_call: NA; v_call: TRBV30; j_call: TRBJ2-5
cdr3_aa: CASSEEHHRGHLYGYTF; cdr3_nt: TGTGCCAGCAGTGAAGAACACCACAGGGGACACCTCTATGGCTACACCTTC; clone_size: NA; d_call: TRBD1; v_call: TRBV6-1; j_call: TRBJ1-2
cdr3_aa: CASWGLEKLFF; cdr3_nt: TGTGCCAGCTGGGGCCTCGAAAAACTGTTTTTT; clone_size: few; d_call: NA; v_call: TRBV28; j_call: TRBJ1-4
cdr3_aa: CASRTGRGTGELFF; cdr3_nt: TGTGCCAGTAGGACCGGCCGAGGCACCGGGGAGCTGTTTTTT; clone_size: NA; d_call: NA; v_call: TRBV19; j_call: TRBJ2-2
cdr3_aa: CSVGLTIDRAPGYTF; cdr3_nt: TGCAGCGTCGGACTTACCATTGACAGGGCGCCTGGCTACACCTTC; clone_size: NA; d_call: TRBD1; v_call: TRBV29-1; j_call: TRBJ1-2
cdr3_aa: CATPLGGLSYEQYF; cdr3_nt: TGTGCCACCCCACTCGGGGGTTTGTCCTACGAGCAGTACTTC; clone_size: NA; d_call: NA; v_call: TRBV2; j_call: TRBJ2-7
cdr3_aa: CASTFPGGGRIKYEQYF; cdr3_nt: TGTGCCAGCACTTTTCCAGGTGGGGGGAGAATAAAGTACGAGCAGTACTTC; clone_size: NA; d_call: NA; v_call: TRBV27; j_call: TRBJ2-7
cdr3_aa: CASSLVHGFREQYF; cdr3_nt: TGTGCCAGCAGTTTAGTGCACGGTTTCCGGGAGCAGTACTTC; clone_size: NA; d_call: NA; v_call: TRBV28; j_call: TRBJ2-7
cdr3_aa: CASSLDHGYTF; cdr3_nt: TGTGCCAGCAGCTTGGACCATGGCTACACCTTC; clone_size: NA; d_call: NA; v_call: TRBV5-4; j_call: TRBJ1-2
cdr3_aa: CASSLINTGELFF; cdr3_nt: TGTGCCAGCAGCTTGATTAACACCGGGGAGCTGTTTTTT; clone_size: NA; d_call: NA; v_call: TRBV7-7; j_call: TRBJ2-2
cdr3_aa: CASSLFVQGRAKNIQYF; cdr3_nt: TGTGCCAGCAGTCTGTTTGTTCAGGGGCGAGCCAAAAACATTCAGTACTTC; clone_size: NA; d_call: NA; v_call: TRBV28; j_call: TRBJ2-4
cdr3_aa: CASSLLAGEQYF; cdr3_nt: TGTGCCAGCAGTTTACTAGCTGGAGAGCAGTACTTC; clone_size: NA; d_call: NA; v_call: TRBV28; j_call: TRBJ2-7
cdr3_aa: CAISESMGAVGTF; cdr3_nt: TGTGCCATCAGTGAGTCGATGGGGGCCGTGGGCACCTTC; clone_size: NA; d_call: NA; v_call: TRBV10-3; j_call: TRBJ1-2
cdr3_aa: CASRSRDSTDTQYF; cdr3_nt: TGTGCCAGCAGGTCCCGGGACAGCACAGATACGCAGTATTTT; clone_size: NA; d_call: NA; v_call: TRBV6-6; j_call: TRBJ2-3
cdr3_aa: CASLDTARGYTF; cdr3_nt: TGTGCCAGCCTGGACACGGCTCGGGGCTACACCTTC; clone_size: NA; d_call: NA; v_call: TRBV28; j_call: TRBJ1-2
cdr3_aa: CASRTVRIMNTEAFF; cdr3_nt: TGTGCCAGCAGAACGGTGAGGATCATGAACACTGAAGCTTTCTTT; clone_size: once; d_call: NA; v_call: TRBV9; j_call: TRBJ1-1
cdr3_aa: CASTTGGASYEQYF; cdr3_nt: TGTGCCAGCACGACAGGGGGCGCCTCCTACGAGCAGTACTTC; clone_size: NA; d_call: TRBD1; v_call: TRBV6-1; j_call: TRBJ2-7
cdr3_aa: CASSSRPGNAEKLFF; cdr3_nt: TGTGCCAGCAGTTCCCGGCCCGGTAACGCTGAAAAACTGTTTTTT; clone_size: NA; d_call: NA; v_call: TRBV6-1; j_call: TRBJ1-4
cdr3_aa: CASSLGVRGANYGYTF; cdr3_nt: TGCGCCAGCAGCTTGGGAGTCAGGGGAGCTAACTATGGCTACACCTTC; clone_size: NA; d_call: NA; v_call: TRBV5-1; j_call: TRBJ1-2
cdr3_aa: CASSPLGGYLSGNTIYF; cdr3_nt: TGCGCCAGCAGCCCCCTAGGGGGGTACCTCTCTGGAAACACCATATATTTT; clone_size: NA; d_call: NA; v_call: TRBV5-1; j_call: TRBJ1-3
cdr3_aa: CASSATLDRGDGYTF; cdr3_nt: TGTGCCAGCAGCGCCACCCTGGACAGGGGGGACGGCTACACCTTC; clone_size: NA; d_call: TRBD1; v_call: TRBV11-2; j_call: TRBJ1-2
cdr3_aa: CASSIWDRGQAFF; cdr3_nt: TGTGCCAGTAGTATATGGGACAGGGGGCAGGCTTTCTTT; clone_size: NA; d_call: TRBD1; v_call: TRBV19; j_call: TRBJ1-1
cdr3_aa: CASSIRTGGGSEQYF; cdr3_nt: TGTGCCAGCAGCATCCGGACAGGTGGAGGCTCCGAGCAGTACTTC; clone_size: NA; d_call: TRBD1; v_call: TRBV5-6; j_call: TRBJ2-7
cdr3_aa: CASSQGRNQPQHF; cdr3_nt: TGTGCCAGCAGCCAAGGGCGCAATCAGCCCCAGCATTTT; clone_size: NA; d_call: NA; v_call: TRBV4-2; j_call: TRBJ1-5
cdr3_aa: CATVLAGGYNEQFF; cdr3_nt: TGTGCCACCGTACTAGCGGGAGGTTACAATGAGCAGTTCTTC; clone_size: NA; d_call: TRBD2; v_call: TRBV28; j_call: TRBJ2-1
cdr3_aa: CASRTTGTEGEQYF; cdr3_nt: TGTGCCAGCAGAACAACCGGGACAGAGGGCGAGCAGTACTTC; clone_size: NA; d_call: TRBD1; v_call: TRBV6-1; j_call: TRBJ2-7
cdr3_aa: CASRTTGITDTQYF; cdr3_nt: TGTGCCAGCAGGACGACAGGGATCACAGATACGCAGTATTTT; clone_size: NA; d_call: TRBD1; v_call: TRBV6-6; j_call: TRBJ2-3
cdr3_aa: CASSPRLAESSYEQYF; cdr3_nt: TGTGCCAGCTCACCACGACTAGCGGAGAGCTCCTACGAGCAGTACTTC; clone_size: NA; d_call: TRBD2; v_call: TRBV18; j_call: TRBJ2-7
cdr3_aa: CARQGGTENTEAFF; cdr3_nt: TGCGCCCGCCAGGGGGGGACAGAGAACACTGAAGCTTTCTTT; clone_size: few; d_call: TRBD1; v_call: TRBV10-1; j_call: TRBJ1-1
cdr3_aa: CASAGQPNTGELFF; cdr3_nt: TGTGCCAGCGCAGGACAGCCTAACACCGGGGAGCTGTTTTTT; clone_size: NA; d_call: NA; v_call: TRBV7-2; j_call: TRBJ2-2
cdr3_aa: CASSLTTTDTQYF; cdr3_nt: TGTGCCAGCAGCTTAACGACCACAGATACGCAGTATTTT; clone_size: few; d_call: NA; v_call: TRBV7-3; j_call: TRBJ2-3
cdr3_aa: CASRPQGAQYGYTF; cdr3_nt: TGTGCCAGCAGGCCTCAGGGGGCGCAGTACGGCTACACCTTC; clone_size: NA; d_call: TRBD1; v_call: TRBV2; j_call: TRBJ1-2
cdr3_aa: CASSPHSGRSYNEQFF; cdr3_nt: TGTGCCAGCAGTCCCCATTCAGGGAGGTCCTACAATGAGCAGTTCTTC; clone_size: NA; d_call: NA; v_call: TRBV28; j_call: TRBJ2-1
cdr3_aa: CAWKQGAYGNQPQHF; cdr3_nt: TGTGCCTGGAAACAGGGGGCTTACGGCAATCAGCCCCAGCATTTT; clone_size: NA; d_call: TRBD1; v_call: TRBV30; j_call: TRBJ1-5
cdr3_aa: CASSLLSQYQGNEQFF; cdr3_nt: TGCGCCAGCAGCTTGTTATCTCAATACCAGGGTAATGAGCAGTTCTTC; clone_size: NA; d_call: NA; v_call: TRBV5-1; j_call: TRBJ2-1
cdr3_aa: CASSLGNLNTEAFF; cdr3_nt: TGTGCCAGCAGCTTAGGGAACCTTAACACTGAAGCTTTCTTT; clone_size: medium-sized; d_call: NA; v_call: TRBV7-2; j_call: TRBJ1-1
cdr3_aa: CASSPQQGRSGNTIYF; cdr3_nt: TGTGCCAGCAGCCCTCAGCAGGGCCGCTCTGGAAACACCATATATTTT; clone_size: NA; d_call: NA; v_call: TRBV5-4; j_call: TRBJ1-3
cdr3_aa: CATSRPRDRGGRELFF; cdr3_nt: TGTGCCACCAGCAGACCCCGAGACAGGGGGGGGAGGGAGCTGTTTTTT; clone_size: NA; d_call: TRBD1; v_call: TRBV15; j_call: TRBJ2-2
cdr3_aa: CSASPNEKLFF; cdr3_nt: TGCAGTGCTAGTCCTAATGAAAAACTGTTTTTT; clone_size: once; d_call: NA; v_call: TRBV20-1; j_call: TRBJ1-4
cdr3_aa: CASSVGSGARGEQYF; cdr3_nt: TGTGCCAGCAGCGTAGGTAGCGGAGCCAGAGGCGAGCAGTACTTC; clone_size: NA; d_call: NA; v_call: TRBV9; j_call: TRBJ2-7
cdr3_aa: CASQREAYNEQFF; cdr3_nt: TGTGCCAGCCAGCGGGAGGCTTACAATGAGCAGTTCTTC; clone_size: NA; d_call: TRBD2; v_call: TRBV6-1; j_call: TRBJ2-1
cdr3_aa: CASSVGLAGGQGSQYF; cdr3_nt: TGTGCCAGCAGTGTCGGACTAGCGGGGGGGCAAGGGTCGCAGTATTTT; clone_size: NA; d_call: TRBD2; v_call: TRBV6-1; j_call: TRBJ2-3
cdr3_aa: CASSLEASRDTQYF; cdr3_nt: TGTGCCAGCAGCTTGGAGGCTTCTAGGGATACGCAGTATTTT; clone_size: NA; d_call: NA; v_call: TRBV5-4; j_call: TRBJ2-3
cdr3_aa: CASSRPAGGAEQFF; cdr3_nt: TGTGCCAGCAGCCGTCCCGCTGGGGGGGCTGAGCAGTTCTTC; clone_size: NA; d_call: NA; v_call: TRBV11-2; j_call: TRBJ2-1
cdr3_aa: CASTGSSYEQYF; cdr3_nt: TGTGCCAGTACAGGGAGCTCCTACGAGCAGTACTTC; clone_size: NA; d_call: NA; v_call: TRBV25-1; j_call: TRBJ2-7
cdr3_aa: CASSIMGTGGRGQPQHF; cdr3_nt: TGTGCCAGTAGTATTATGGGGACAGGGGGCCGCGGTCAGCCCCAGCATTTT; clone_size: few; d_call: TRBD1; v_call: TRBV19; j_call: TRBJ1-5
cdr3_aa: CASSIQGVNTEAFF; cdr3_nt: TGTGCCAGCAGTATACAGGGCGTGAACACTGAAGCTTTCTTT; clone_size: once; d_call: NA; v_call: TRBV2; j_call: TRBJ1-1
cdr3_aa: CAWSSGQVSSTDTQYF; cdr3_nt: TGTGCCTGGAGCTCAGGACAAGTTTCTAGCACAGATACGCAGTATTTT; clone_size: NA; d_call: NA; v_call: TRBV30; j_call: TRBJ2-3
cdr3_aa: CASSPQRQDTGELFF; cdr3_nt: TGTGCCAGCAGCCCCCAACGACAGGATACCGGGGAGCTGTTTTTT; clone_size: NA; d_call: NA; v_call: TRBV7-9; j_call: TRBJ2-2
cdr3_aa: CASSREGGELFF; cdr3_nt: TGCGCCAGCAGTCGTGAAGGCGGGGAGCTGTTTTTT; clone_size: NA; d_call: NA; v_call: TRBV5-1; j_call: TRBJ2-2
cdr3_aa: CASSFPGLAGANTGELFF; cdr3_nt: TGTGCCAGCAGCTTCCCGGGACTAGCGGGGGCAAATACCGGGGAGCTGTTTTTT; clone_size: NA; d_call: TRBD2; v_call: TRBV5-6; j_call: TRBJ2-2
cdr3_aa: CASSLWLAWETQYF; cdr3_nt: TGTGCCAGCAGCTTGTGGCTAGCGTGGGAGACCCAGTACTTC; clone_size: NA; d_call: NA; v_call: TRBV5-8; j_call: TRBJ2-5
cdr3_aa: CASSLAVQGRSYEQYF; cdr3_nt: TGCGCCAGCAGCTTGGCCGTACAGGGCAGATCCTACGAGCAGTACTTC; clone_size: NA; d_call: NA; v_call: TRBV5-1; j_call: TRBJ2-7